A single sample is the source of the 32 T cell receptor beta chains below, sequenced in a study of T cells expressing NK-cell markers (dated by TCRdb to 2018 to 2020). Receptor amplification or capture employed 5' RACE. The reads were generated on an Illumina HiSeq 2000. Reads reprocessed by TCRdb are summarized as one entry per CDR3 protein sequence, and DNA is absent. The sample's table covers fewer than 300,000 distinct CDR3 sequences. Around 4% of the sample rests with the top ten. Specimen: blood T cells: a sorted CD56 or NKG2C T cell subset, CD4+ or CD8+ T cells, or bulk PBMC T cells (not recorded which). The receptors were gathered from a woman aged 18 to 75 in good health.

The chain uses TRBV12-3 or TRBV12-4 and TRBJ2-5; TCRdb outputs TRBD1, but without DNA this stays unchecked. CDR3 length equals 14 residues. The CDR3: CASSLGQGLETQYF.

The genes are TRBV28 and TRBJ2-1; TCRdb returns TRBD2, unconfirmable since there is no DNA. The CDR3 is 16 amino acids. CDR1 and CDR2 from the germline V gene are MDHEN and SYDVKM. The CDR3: CASSSRTSGRGDEQFF.

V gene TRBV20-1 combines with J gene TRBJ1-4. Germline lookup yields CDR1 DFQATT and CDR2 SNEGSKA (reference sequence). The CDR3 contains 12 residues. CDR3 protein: CSAEEWNEKLFF.

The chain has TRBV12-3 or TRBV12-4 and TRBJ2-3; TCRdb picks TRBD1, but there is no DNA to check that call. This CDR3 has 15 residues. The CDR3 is CASRNYRGQGDTQYF.

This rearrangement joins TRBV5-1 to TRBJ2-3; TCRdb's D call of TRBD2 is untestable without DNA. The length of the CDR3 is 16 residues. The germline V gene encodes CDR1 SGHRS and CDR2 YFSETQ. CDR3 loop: CASSLARASGADTQYF.

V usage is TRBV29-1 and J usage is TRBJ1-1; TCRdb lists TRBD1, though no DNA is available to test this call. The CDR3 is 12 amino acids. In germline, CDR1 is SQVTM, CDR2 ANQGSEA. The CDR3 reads CSATGMGTEAFF.

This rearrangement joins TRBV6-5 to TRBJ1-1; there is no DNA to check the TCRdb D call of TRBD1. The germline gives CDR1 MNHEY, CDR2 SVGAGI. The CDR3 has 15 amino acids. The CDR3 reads CASSYQGSGATEAFF.

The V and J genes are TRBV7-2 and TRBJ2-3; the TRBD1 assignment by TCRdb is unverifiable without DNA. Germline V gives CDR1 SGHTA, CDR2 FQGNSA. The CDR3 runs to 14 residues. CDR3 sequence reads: CASSGRHQGGTQYF.

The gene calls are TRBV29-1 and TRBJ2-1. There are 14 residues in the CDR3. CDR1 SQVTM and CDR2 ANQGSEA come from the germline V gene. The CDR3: CSVDGRSTYNEQFF.

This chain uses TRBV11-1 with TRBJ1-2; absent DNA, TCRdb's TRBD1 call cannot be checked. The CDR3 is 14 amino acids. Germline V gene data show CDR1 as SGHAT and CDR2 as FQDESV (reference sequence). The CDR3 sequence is CASSPGQGGHGYTF.

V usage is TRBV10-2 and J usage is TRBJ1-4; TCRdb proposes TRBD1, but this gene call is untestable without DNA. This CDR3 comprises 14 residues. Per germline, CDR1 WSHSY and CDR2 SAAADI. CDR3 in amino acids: CASGGGQGTEKLFF.

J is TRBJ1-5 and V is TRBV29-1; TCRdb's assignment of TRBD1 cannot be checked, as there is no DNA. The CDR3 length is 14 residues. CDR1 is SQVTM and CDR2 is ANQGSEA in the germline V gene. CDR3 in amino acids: CSVVDRGGNQPQHF.

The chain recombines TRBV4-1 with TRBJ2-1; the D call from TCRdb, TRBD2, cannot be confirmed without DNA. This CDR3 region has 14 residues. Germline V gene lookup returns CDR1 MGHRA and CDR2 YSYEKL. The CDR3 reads CASSKEGSGGAQFF.

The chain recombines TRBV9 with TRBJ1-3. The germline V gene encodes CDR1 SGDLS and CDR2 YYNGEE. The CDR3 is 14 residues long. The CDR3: CASSVDISGNTIYF.

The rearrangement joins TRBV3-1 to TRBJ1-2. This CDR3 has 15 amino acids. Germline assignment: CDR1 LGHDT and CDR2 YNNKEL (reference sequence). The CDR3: CASSQEGRSNYGYTF.

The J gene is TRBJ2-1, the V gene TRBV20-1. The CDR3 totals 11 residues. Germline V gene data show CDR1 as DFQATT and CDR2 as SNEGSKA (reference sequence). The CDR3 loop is CSASAYNEQFF.

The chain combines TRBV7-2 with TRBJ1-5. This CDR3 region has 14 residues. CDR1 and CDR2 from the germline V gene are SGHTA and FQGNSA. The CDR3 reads CASSLAQLNQPQHF.

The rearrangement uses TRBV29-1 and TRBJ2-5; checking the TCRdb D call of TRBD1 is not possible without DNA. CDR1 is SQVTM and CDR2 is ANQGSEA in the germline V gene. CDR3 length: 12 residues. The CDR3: CSVSTGTETQYF.

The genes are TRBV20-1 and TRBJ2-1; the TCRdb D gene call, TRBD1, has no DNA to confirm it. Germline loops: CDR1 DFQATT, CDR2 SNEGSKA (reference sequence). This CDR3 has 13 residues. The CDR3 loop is CSATVSGNNEQFF.

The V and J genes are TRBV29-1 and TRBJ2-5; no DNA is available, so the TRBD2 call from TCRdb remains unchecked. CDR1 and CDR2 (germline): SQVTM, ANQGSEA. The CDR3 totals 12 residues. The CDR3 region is CSVGLARETQYF.

CDR3 protein: CASSLQGKAFF. This chain links TRBV12-3 or TRBV12-4 with TRBJ1-1; lacking DNA, the TRBD1 call made by TCRdb goes unchecked. This CDR3 has 11 residues.

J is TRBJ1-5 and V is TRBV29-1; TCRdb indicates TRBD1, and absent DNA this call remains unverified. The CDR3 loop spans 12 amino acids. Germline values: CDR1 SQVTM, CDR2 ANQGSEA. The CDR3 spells CSAGTGGEPQHF.

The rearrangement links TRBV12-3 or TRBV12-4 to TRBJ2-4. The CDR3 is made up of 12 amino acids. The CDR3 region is CASSLSRNIQYF.

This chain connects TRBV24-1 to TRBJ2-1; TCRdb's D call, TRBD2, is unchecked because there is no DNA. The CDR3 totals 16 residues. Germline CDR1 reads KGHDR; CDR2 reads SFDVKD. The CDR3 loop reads CATSDRTGRIDDEQFF.

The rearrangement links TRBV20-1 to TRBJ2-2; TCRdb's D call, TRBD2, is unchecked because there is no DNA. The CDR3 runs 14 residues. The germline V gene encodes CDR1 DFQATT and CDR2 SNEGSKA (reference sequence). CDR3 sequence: CSAEGLADTGELFF.

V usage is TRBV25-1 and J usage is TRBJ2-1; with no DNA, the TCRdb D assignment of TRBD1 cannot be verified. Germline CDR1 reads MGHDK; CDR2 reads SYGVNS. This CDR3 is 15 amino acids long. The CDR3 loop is CASSEPGQGGNEQFF.

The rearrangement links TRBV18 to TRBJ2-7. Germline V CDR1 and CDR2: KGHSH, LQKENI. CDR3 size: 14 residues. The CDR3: CASSLYAASYEQYF.

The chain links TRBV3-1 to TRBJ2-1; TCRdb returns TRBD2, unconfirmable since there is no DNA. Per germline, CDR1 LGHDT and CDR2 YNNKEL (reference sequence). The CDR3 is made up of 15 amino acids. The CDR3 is CASSQEVLANNEQFF.

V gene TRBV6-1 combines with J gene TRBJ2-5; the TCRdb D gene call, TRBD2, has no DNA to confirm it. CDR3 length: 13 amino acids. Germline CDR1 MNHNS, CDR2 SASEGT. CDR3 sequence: CASSAGGKETQYF.

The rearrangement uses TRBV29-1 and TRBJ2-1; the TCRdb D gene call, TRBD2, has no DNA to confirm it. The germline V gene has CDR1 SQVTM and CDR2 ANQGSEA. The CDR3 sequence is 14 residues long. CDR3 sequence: CSVEGRPSYNEQFF.

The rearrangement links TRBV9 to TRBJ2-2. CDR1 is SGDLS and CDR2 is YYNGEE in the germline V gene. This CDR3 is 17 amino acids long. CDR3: CASSVDRITANTGELFF. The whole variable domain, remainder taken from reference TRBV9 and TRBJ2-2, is DSGVTQTPKHLITATGQRVTLRCSPRSGDLSVYWYQQSLDQGLQFLIQYYNGEERAKGNILERFSAQQFPDLHSELNLSSLELGDSALYFCASSVDRITANTGELFFGEGSRLTVL.

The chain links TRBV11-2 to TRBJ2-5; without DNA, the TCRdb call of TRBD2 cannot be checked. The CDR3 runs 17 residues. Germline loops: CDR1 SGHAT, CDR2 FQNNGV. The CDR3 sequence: CASSLGRRRGSHETQYF. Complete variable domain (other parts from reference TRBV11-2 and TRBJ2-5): EAGVAQSPRYKIIEKRQSVAFWCNPISGHATLYWYQQILGQGPKLLIQFQNNGVVDDSQLPKDRFSAERLKGVDSTLKIQPAKLEDSAVYLCASSLGRRRGSHETQYFGPGTRLLVL.